The clone carrying this T cell receptor (beta chain) appeared a few times. Original processing methods: By means of reference gene primer amplification, nucleated cell counts were estimated. Here immunoSEQ multiplex PCR was the method, and the copy in TCRdb shows in-frame clones only, minus some. Clone size and V and J calls were adopted from that table, with D and trimming inferred from the DNA. The sample lists 200,000 to 250,000 clones, around 84% occurring once. The record originates from a study of blood T cell repertoires in COVID-19. Study-wide background: Collection of acute and convalescent COVID-19 samples took place in the United States, Italy and Spain. T cells, B-cell-depleted T cells, or PBMCs supplied cDNA or gDNA.

The CDR3 consists of 18 residues. After removal of 5 bases from V and 10 bases from J, the junction contained 25 bases not matched to a gene. Germline CDR1 reads LGHDT; CDR2 reads YNNKEL (reference sequence). V gene TRBV3-1 (or the pseudogene TRBV3-2) combines with J gene TRBJ1-2, with 7 bases that match TRBD1. The sequence came from a man in his forties with acute or convalescent COVID-19. Sequenced input: peripheral blood. Written as DNA, the CDR3 is TGTGCCAGCAGCGAAAGAGGGACTTCCTCGGACAGGCCGCGATACTACACCTTC. Translating it yields CASSERGTSSDRPRYYTF.